These 25 T cell receptor beta chains came from one sample sequenced in a study of brain T cells in children with intractable seizures. TCRdb's table, derived via immunoSEQ multiplex PCR, lists solely in-frame clones and lacks some. The table includes fewer than 25,000 clones, 85% to 95% detected once. Sequenced material: peripheral blood, taken at surgery. These TCRs come from a boy younger than 18 with focal cortical dysplasia and intractable seizures.

The CDR3 loop is CASSVTPGREMNTEAFF. The CDR3 bases are TGTGCCAGCAGTGTTACTCCGGGAAGAGAGATGAACACTGAAGCTTTCTTT. The V gene is TRBV28, the J gene TRBJ1-1; D is undetermined. Trimming pared 5 bases from V and 0 bases from J, leaving 19 bases between. The CDR3 extends over 17 amino acids. From germline, CDR1 is MDHEN and CDR2 SYDVKM.

V is TRBV6-5 and J is TRBJ1-1, with TRBD1 as a possible D gene (5 bases). Trimming stripped 5 bases from V and 1 base from J, with 14 bases between. CDR3 length equals 15 residues. Germline lookup yields CDR1 MNHEY and CDR2 SVGAGI. This CDR3 reads CASSLEGGGNTEAFF. The CDR3 DNA reads as TGTGCCAGCAGTCTCGAGGGTGGGGGGAACACTGAAGCTTTCTTT.

This clone was seen a single time. J is TRBJ2-7 and V is TRBV4-1; D remains unclear. Trimming took 1 base from V and 0 from J, leaving 4 bases between them. The V gene's germline CDR1 is MGHRA and CDR2 YSYEKL. The CDR3 contains 13 residues. The CDR3 here is CASSQGGSYEQYF. CDR3 bases: TGCGCCAGCAGCCAAGGGGGCTCCTACGAGCAGTACTTC.

DNA of the CDR3: TGTGCCAGCAGTGAAAGATATTCACCCCTCCACTTT. This encodes CASSERYSPLHF. The chain joins TRBV25-1 to TRBJ1-6; D not certain. Looked up from germline, CDR1 is MGHDK and CDR2 is SYGVNS. This CDR3 has 12 residues. The ends were cut back, 2 bases at V and 8 bases at J, with 4 bases in the middle.

This clone came up once. The chain joins TRBV19 to TRBJ1-1; 7 nucleotides line up with TRBD1. V lost 2 bases and J lost 4; bases outside the gene matches: 7. The CDR3 runs 15 residues. The germline V gene encodes CDR1 LNHDA and CDR2 SQIVND (reference sequence). CDR3 loop: CASSIFAGGPTEAFF. The CDR3 nucleotides read TGTGCCAGTAGTATATTCGCAGGGGGGCCCACTGAAGCTTTCTTT.

The CDR3 sequence is CASSLGQGQPHSPLHF. In DNA, the CDR3 is TGTGCCAGCAGTTTAGGGCAGGGACAGCCTCATTCACCCCTCCACTTT. The chain combines TRBV6-5 with TRBJ1-6, with 7 bases fitting TRBD1. Germline loops: CDR1 MNHEY, CDR2 SVGAGI. This CDR3 has 16 residues. J gave up 8 bases and V 4 bases, and 11 bases lay outside the gene matches.

The chain joins TRBV7-9 to TRBJ2-2; TRBD2 matches at 7 bases. V was clipped by 5 bases and J by 3 bases; unmatched bases: 6. The CDR3 runs to 15 residues. From germline, CDR1 is SEHNR and CDR2 FQNEAQ (reference sequence). CDR3: CASSRSGRYTGELFF. DNA of the CDR3: TGTGCCAGCAGCCGTAGCGGGCGCTACACCGGGGAGCTGTTTTTT.

The V and J genes are TRBV19 and TRBJ2-3; tentative D call: TRBD2 (5 bases). The V and J ends lost 3 bases and 4 bases respectively, with 8 bases between them. Germline CDR1 is LNHDA and CDR2 is SQIVND (reference sequence). The CDR3 has 13 amino acids. The CDR3 DNA follows: TGTGCCAGTAGTATGAGGCGGGCAGATACGCAGTATTTT. This codes for CASSMRRADTQYF.

This sequence joins TRBV28 and TRBJ2-5; D gene uncertain. In germline, CDR1 is MDHEN, CDR2 SYDVKM. The CDR3 sequence is 14 residues long. V lost 7 bases and J lost 0, with 12 bases in between. CDR3 region: CASTPETNQETQYF. In DNA, the CDR3 is TGTGCCAGCACCCCTGAGACAAACCAAGAGACCCAGTACTTC.

This rearrangement joins TRBV28 to TRBJ2-1; TRBD2 agrees at 15 bases. The CDR3 is 17 amino acids. Per the germline V gene, CDR1 is MDHEN and CDR2 is SYDVKM. The V segment lost 5 bases and the J segment 6 bases; nucleotides outside the gene matches: 8. The CDR3 sequence: CASSEPGLAGGFNEQFF. DNA of the CDR3: TGTGCCAGCAGTGAACCGGGACTAGCGGGGGGCTTCAATGAGCAGTTCTTC.

The chain has TRBV19 and TRBJ2-5; 8 bases are a match to TRBD1. V dropped 4 bases and J dropped 4; count of bases not matched to a gene: 2. CDR1 and CDR2 (germline): LNHDA, SQIVND (reference sequence). The CDR3 is 13 amino acids. CDR3 in DNA: TGTGCCAGTAGTACACAGGGGGGAGAGACCCAGTACTTC. It codes for CASSTQGGETQYF.

The CDR3 sequence is CASSVGGRGYTF. The CDR3 DNA reads TGTGCCAGCAGCGTAGGAGGAAGGGGCTACACCTTC. The V call is TRBV9, the J call TRBJ1-2, with unresolved D. The CDR3 is 12 residues long. CDR1 SGDLS and CDR2 YYNGEE come from the germline V gene. Between the trimmed V and J ends, which lost 0 bases and 8 bases, there was a span of 8 bases.

This clone was detected once. This chain joins TRBV13 and TRBJ1-1; D is undetermined. Germline values: CDR1 PRHDT, CDR2 FYEKMQ (reference sequence). V lost 5 bases to trimming and J lost 4 bases, with 14 bases between them. This CDR3 spans 14 amino acids. The CDR3: CASSQGFGSTEAFF. The CDR3 nucleotides read TGTGCCAGCAGCCAAGGGTTTGGGAGCACTGAAGCTTTCTTT. Together with reference TRBV13 and TRBJ1-1, the CDR3 gives the full variable domain: AAGVIQSPRHLIKEKRETATLKCYPIPRHDTVYWYQQGPGQDPQFLISFYEKMQSDKGSIPDRFSAQQFSDYHSELNMSSLELGDSALYFCASSQGFGSTEAFFGQGTRLTVV.

This clone was picked up one time. The rearrangement links TRBV7-9 to TRBJ1-2; 11 nucleotides agree with TRBD1. The CDR3 runs to 17 residues. V was clipped by 5 bases and J by 5 bases; unmatched bases: 13. Germline V gene lookup returns CDR1 SEHNR and CDR2 FQNEAQ (reference sequence). The CDR3 nucleotides are TGTGCCAGCAGCCCAGGGACAGGGGGTAGTAAAGAATATGGCTACACCTTC. Its protein is CASSPGTGGSKEYGYTF.

The chain couples TRBV5-5 to TRBJ2-7, with 9 bases fitting TRBD2. V trimming: 4 bases; J trimming: 6 bases; junction bases outside the gene matches: 11. There are 15 residues in the CDR3. Germline CDR1 SGHKS, CDR2 YYEKEE (reference sequence). The CDR3 is CASSRGRGGVIEQYF. CDR3 sequence (DNA): TGTGCCAGCAGCCGGGGTCGCGGGGGGGTGATCGAGCAGTACTTC.

This sequence joins TRBV6-4 and TRBJ2-3, with a tentative D call TRBD1 (5 bases). Germline lookup yields CDR1 MRHNA and CDR2 SNTAGT. This CDR3 has 13 residues. Trimming stripped 2 bases from V and 2 bases from J, with 5 bases between. DNA for the CDR3: TGTGCCAGCAGTGACGGGGCCACAGATACGCAGTATTTT. This sequence encodes CASSDGATDTQYF.

The gene calls are TRBV23-1 and TRBJ2-7; no clear D gene. TRBV23-1 is an ORF; its function is uncertain. Trimming took 4 bases from V and 1 from J, leaving 8 bases between them. The CDR3 length is 13 residues. The DNA of the CDR3 is TGCGCCAGCAGTCGCTCACAATCCTACGAGCAGTACGTC. This translates into CASSRSQSYEQYV.

This clone occurred once. This chain uses TRBV11-2 with TRBJ1-2; perhaps TRBD1 as D (5 bases). Germline V gene data show CDR1 as SGHAT and CDR2 as FQNNGV. CDR3 size: 14 residues. Trimming left V 6 bases short and J 7 bases short, with 18 bases between. The CDR3 coding sequence is TGTGCCAGCAGTCCAGGGACCGTGGAATTTGGCTACACCTTC. Protein: CASSPGTVEFGYTF. Full variable domain (remainder filled in from reference TRBV11-2 and TRBJ1-2): EAGVAQSPRYKIIEKRQSVAFWCNPISGHATLYWYQQILGQGPKLLIQFQNNGVVDDSQLPKDRFSAERLKGVDSTLKIQPAKLEDSAVYLCASSPGTVEFGYTFGSGTRLTVV.

V gene TRBV20-1 combines with J gene TRBJ2-5; D is unclear. Germline loops: CDR1 DFQATT, CDR2 SNEGSKA (reference sequence). The CDR3 spans 11 residues. The ends were cut back, 5 bases at V and 5 bases at J, with 9 bases in the middle. CDR3 region: CSAEPRETQYF. CDR3 DNA sequence: TGCAGTGCTGAGCCCCGGGAGACCCAGTACTTC.

The chain joins TRBV18 to TRBJ2-5; D call uncertain. Germline V gene sequence: CDR1 KGHSH, CDR2 LQKENI. Trimming took off 6 bases at V and 2 bases at J, with 13 bases between the two ends. The CDR3 length is 14 residues. CDR3 protein: CASSRAIEQETQYF. CDR3 nucleotide sequence: TGTGCCAGCTCCCGGGCGATCGAGCAAGAGACCCAGTACTTC. Based on the CDR3 plus reference TRBV18 and TRBJ2-5, the full variable domain is NAGVMQNPRHLVRRRGQEARLRCSPMKGHSHVYWYRQLPEEGLKFMVYLQKENIIDESGMPKERFSAEFPKEGPSILRIQQVVRGDSAAYFCASSRAIEQETQYFGPGTRLLVL.

This clone has a single count. The chain recombines TRBV19 with TRBJ2-1; TRBD2 matches 9 bases. J was trimmed by 0 bases and V by 4 bases; bases with no gene match: 16. The CDR3 covers 20 residues. The V gene's germline CDR1 is LNHDA and CDR2 SQIVND (reference sequence). Written as DNA, the CDR3 is TGTGCCAGTAGTACCCGAAGGGGTAGCGGGGGCTTAAGCTCCTACAATGAGCAGTTCTTC. This translates into CASSTRRGSGGLSSYNEQFF.

The rearrangement joins TRBV29-1 to TRBJ1-2; D remains unclear. The CDR3 contains 14 residues. Germline V gives CDR1 SQVTM, CDR2 ANQGSEA. V was shortened by 4 bases and J by 0 bases, with 12 bases between the two germline ends. CDR3 DNA: TGCAGCGTTGTAAATGTTCTTACTAACTATGGCTACACCTTC. The encoded protein is CSVVNVLTNYGYTF.

The genes are TRBV19 and TRBJ2-1; the match to TRBD2 covers 16 bases. CDR3 size: 20 residues. J lost 2 bases, V lost 1 base, and 8 bases had no gene match. Germline loops: CDR1 LNHDA, CDR2 SQIVND (reference sequence). The CDR3 protein is CASSIGGGTSGRATYNEQFF. In DNA form, the CDR3 reads TGTGCCAGTAGTATAGGGGGAGGGACTAGCGGGAGGGCAACCTACAATGAGCAGTTCTTC. The full variable domain, its missing parts supplied by reference TRBV19 and TRBJ2-1, is DGGITQSPKYLFRKEGQNVTLSCEQNLNHDAMYWYRQDPGQGLRLIYYSQIVNDFQKGDIAEGYSVSREKKESFPLTVTSAQKNPTAFYLCASSIGGGTSGRATYNEQFFGPGTRLTVL.

The gene calls are TRBV2 and TRBJ1-5; D gene ambiguous. The CDR3 loop spans 13 amino acids. V was trimmed by 6 bases and J by 6 bases, leaving 12 bases between them. The germline V gene has CDR1 SNHLY and CDR2 FYNNEI. In nucleotides, the CDR3 is TGTGCCAGCAGGACCGAAGAGGTTCAGCCCCAGCATTTT. The encoded protein is CASRTEEVQPQHF.

The chain combines TRBV27 with TRBJ2-6; D call uncertain. CDR1 and CDR2 (germline): MNHEY, SMNVEV (reference sequence). The CDR3 totals 14 residues. The V gene lost 4 bases and the J gene lost 0 bases, with 4 bases spanning the gap. The CDR3 DNA is TGTGCCAGCAGTTCTATCTCTGGGGCCAACGTCCTGACTTTC. This codes for CASSSISGANVLTF.